This T cell receptor beta chain was recovered during a study of Ad26.COV2.S vaccination and SARS-CoV-2 variants. The repertoire was sequenced with immunoSEQ multiplex PCR; TCRdb's copy has only in-frame clones and lacks some. This sample has some 250,000 clones, with approximately 87% found just once. Documented treatment: roughly 18 received Ad26.COV2.S at low or high dose, single or two shots; about 5 received placebo; per-sample allocation not given. Vaccine and placebo recipients were sampled on day 63 after the first injection. Sequenced here: peripheral blood, sampled in a trial of Ad26.COV2.S vaccine versus placebo. The sequence was collected from a person between 18 and 65 years old who received the Ad26.COV2.S COVID-19 vaccine or a placebo.

CDR3 in amino acids: CASSLVRQGSYGYTF. The CDR3 DNA reads as TGTGCCAGCAGCTTAGTGCGACAGGGCAGCTATGGCTACACCTTC. The V and J genes are TRBV7-2 and TRBJ1-2; 7 nucleotides agree with TRBD1. CDR1 and CDR2 from the germline V gene are SGHTA and FQGNSA. The CDR3 loop spans 15 amino acids. J lost 4 bases, V lost 1 base, and 6 bases had no gene match.